This T cell receptor (beta chain) was observed in a study of T cell responses to AZD1222 COVID-19 vaccine. This CDR3 region has 15 residues. V lost 0 bases and J lost 0, with 9 bases in between. CDR1 and CDR2 from the germline V gene are SGHDT and YYEEEE. Note on this clone: Its antigen is still unknown.

Study outcomes and limitations: Sampled repertoires all dated from after the peak T cell response. Donor demographics were predominantly white British with a female majority; clonal diversity may be underestimated.

TCRdb keeps only in-frame clones here, not all; method: immunoSEQ multiplex PCR. In the table there are over 150,000 clones, 93% of which are singletons. The chain links TRBV5-6 to TRBJ1-1, with D possibly being TRBD1 (6 bases). The sequencing used peripheral blood, collected 28 days after the second AZD1222 dose. This clonotype was obtained from an adult who received the AZD1222 COVID-19 vaccine. CDR3 bases: TGTGCCAGCAGCTTGGGTGGGACACTGAACACTGAAGCTTTCTTT. Translation: CASSLGGTLNTEAFF.